What follows are 10 T cell receptor beta chains derived from one specimen sequenced in a study of blood T cell repertoires in COVID-19. Data came from immunoSEQ multiplex PCR; TCRdb stores just in-frame clones and leaves some out. Altogether 110,000 to 150,000 clones are present, over 75% being singletons, with the ten largest covering more than 40%. The sample was peripheral blood. These receptors were taken from a human donor in a cohort sampled during active COVID-19.

The V gene is TRBV12-5, the J gene TRBJ2-2; D unclear. V was trimmed by 2 bases and J by 2 bases, leaving 3 bases between them. The CDR3 runs to 13 residues. Germline assignment: CDR1 LGHNT and CDR2 FRNRAP. The CDR3 bases are TGTGCTAGTGGTTTGCCAAACACCGGGGAGCTGTTTTTT. Amino acids: CASGLPNTGELFF.

CDR3 amino acids: CASSIWGNLRVNEQFF. CDR3 DNA sequence: TGTGCCAGTAGTATCTGGGGCAACTTAAGGGTAAATGAGCAGTTCTTC. The genes are TRBV19 and TRBJ2-1; tentative D call: TRBD1 (5 bases). Trimming stripped 3 bases from V and 7 bases from J, with 19 bases between. This CDR3 is 16 amino acids long. The germline V gene encodes CDR1 LNHDA and CDR2 SQIVND (reference sequence).

The CDR3 here is CASSLQNTEAFF. For the CDR3, the DNA is TGTGCCAGCAGCTTGCAGAACACTGAAGCTTTCTTT. V and J are TRBV5-4 and TRBJ1-1; D remains ambiguous. Germline V gene data show CDR1 as SGHNT and CDR2 as YYREEE (reference sequence). V gave up 1 base and J gave up 1 base, with 2 bases separating them. This CDR3 is built from 12 residues.

J is TRBJ1-1 and V is TRBV10-3, with a weak D call TRBD1 (6 bases). CDR1 is ENHRY and CDR2 is SYGVKD in the germline V gene. The CDR3 consists of 14 residues. The ends were cut back, 10 bases at V and 1 base at J, with 16 bases in the middle. CDR3 in DNA: TGTGCCACCCGCAACACAGGGAGGAACACTGAAGCTTTCTTT. It codes for CATRNTGRNTEAFF.

This clone has ten or more counts. The chain links TRBV5-6 to TRBJ2-2, with 11 bases aligning to TRBD2. V dropped 2 bases and J dropped 6; count of bases not matched to a gene: 3. The CDR3 is 15 residues long. From germline, CDR1 is SGHDT and CDR2 YYEEEE. The CDR3 nucleotides read TGTGCCAGCAGCTTAGGACTAGCGGGCTCCGGGGAGCTGTTTTTT. This sequence encodes CASSLGLAGSGELFF.

The table lists this clone with a few counts. The CDR3 nucleotides read TGTGCCAGCAGCCAAGGGACAGTTAGCAATCAGCCCCAGCATTTT. Amino acid sequence: CASSQGTVSNQPQHF. This chain joins TRBV4-2 and TRBJ1-5; a weak D match, TRBD1 (6 bases). CDR1 is LGHNA, CDR2 YNFKEQ, per germline. This CDR3 comprises 15 residues. V shed 1 base and J shed 0 bases, with 7 bases lying between them.

The chain recombines TRBV9 with TRBJ1-1; unclear D gene. CDR3 length equals 14 residues. The germline CDR1 and CDR2 sequences are SGDLS and YYNGEE. The germline V and J ends were trimmed by 0 bases and 1 base, with 7 bases remaining between them. CDR3 sequence (DNA): TGTGCCAGCAGCGTAGTGTCCGGGAACACTGAAGCTTTCTTT. It yields the protein CASSVVSGNTEAFF.

The chain uses TRBV19 and TRBJ1-2; possible D gene TRBD1, 5 bases. Trimming shortened V by 6 bases and J by 2 bases, and 10 bases separated the two germline ends. Germline lookup yields CDR1 LNHDA and CDR2 SQIVND (reference sequence). The CDR3 loop spans 13 amino acids. The CDR3 here is CASRPTENYGYTF. The CDR3 region has the DNA TGTGCCAGTAGACCGACAGAGAACTATGGCTACACCTTC.

The chain links TRBV29-1 to TRBJ1-1; D perhaps matches TRBD1 (6 bases). CDR3 length equals 12 residues. From germline, CDR1 is SQVTM and CDR2 ANQGSEA. Between the trimmed V and J ends, which lost 6 bases and 5 bases, there was a span of 13 bases. CDR3 region: CSVKGGNTEAFF. The CDR3 nucleotides read TGCAGCGTGAAGGGGGGGAATACTGAAGCTTTCTTT.

The CDR3 loop reads CASSPSGGTSEQFF. CDR3 nucleotide sequence: TGCGCCAGCAGCCCGTCTGGAGGGACTAGCGAGCAGTTCTTC. The chain joins TRBV5-1 to TRBJ2-1; 9 positions match TRBD2. The CDR3 is made up of 14 amino acids. Looked up from germline, CDR1 is SGHRS and CDR2 is YFSETQ. After removal of 4 bases from V and 10 bases from J, the junction contained 9 bases not matched to a gene.